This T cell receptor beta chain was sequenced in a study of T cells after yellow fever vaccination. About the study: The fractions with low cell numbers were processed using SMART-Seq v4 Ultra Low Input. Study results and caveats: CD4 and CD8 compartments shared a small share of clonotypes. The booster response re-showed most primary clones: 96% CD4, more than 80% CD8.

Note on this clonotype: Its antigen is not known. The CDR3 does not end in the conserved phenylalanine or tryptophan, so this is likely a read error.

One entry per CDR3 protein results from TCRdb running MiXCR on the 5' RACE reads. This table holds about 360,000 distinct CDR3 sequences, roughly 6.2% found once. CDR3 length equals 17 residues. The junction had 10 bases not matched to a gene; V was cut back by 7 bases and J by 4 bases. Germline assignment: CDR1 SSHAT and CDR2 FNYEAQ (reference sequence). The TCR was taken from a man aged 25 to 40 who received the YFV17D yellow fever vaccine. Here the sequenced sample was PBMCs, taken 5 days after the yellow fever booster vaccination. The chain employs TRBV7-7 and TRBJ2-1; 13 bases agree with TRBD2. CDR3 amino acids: CASIPPPLAGGYNEQFL. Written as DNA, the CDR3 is TGTGCCAGCATCCCCCCCCCACTAGCGGGAGGGTACAATGAGCAGTTCTTA.